The 17 T cell receptor beta chains below were found in one sample sequenced in a study of shared clonotypes between healthy human individuals. Data came from immunoSEQ multiplex PCR; TCRdb stores just in-frame clones and leaves some out. In the table there are about 480,000 clones, over 60% of which are singletons. Sequencing was performed on PBMCs. The receptors come from a woman between 40 and 50 years old in good health. Some clones in this sample may be carry-over from other donors' samples.

The gene calls are TRBV2 and TRBJ1-1, with D perhaps TRBD1 (6 bases). The CDR3 spans 17 residues. Germline V gene lookup returns CDR1 SNHLY and CDR2 FYNNEI. The ends were cut back, 2 bases at V and 2 bases at J, with 18 bases in the middle. The CDR3 region has the DNA TGTGCCAGCAGTGAAAGGCCCGGACAGCTAAGAAACACTGAAGCTTTCTTT. It translates to CASSERPGQLRNTEAFF.

This sequence joins TRBV11-2 and TRBJ2-3; possibly TRBD2 for D (5 bases). The CDR3 runs to 15 residues. Trimming shortened V by 5 bases and J by 0 bases, and 12 bases separated the two germline ends. Germline CDR1 reads SGHAT; CDR2 reads FQNNGV. The CDR3 sequence: CASSHPEDSTDTQYF. The CDR3, as DNA: TGTGCCAGCAGCCACCCGGAGGATAGCACAGATACGCAGTATTTT.

The V call is TRBV14, the J call TRBJ2-7, with D possibly being TRBD1 or TRBD2 (5 bases each). The germline CDR1 and CDR2 sequences are SGHDN and FVKESK. The V end was cut by 0 bases, the J end by 9 bases, with 12 bases between. The CDR3 covers 13 residues. CDR3 region: CASSQESGRTQYF. The CDR3 nucleotides read TGTGCCAGCAGCCAAGAATCGGGACGTACGCAGTACTTC. Based on the CDR3 plus reference TRBV14 and TRBJ2-7, the full variable domain is EAGVTQFPSHSVIEKGQTVTLRCDPISGHDNLYWYRRVMGKEIKFLLHFVKESKQDESGMPNNRFLAERTGGTYSTLKVQPAELEDSGVYFCASSQESGRTQYFGPGTRLTVT.

The chain is built from TRBV4-1 and TRBJ2-7; 8 bases align to TRBD2. The CDR3 length is 17 residues. Germline trimming cut 3 bases from V and 3 bases from J; bases unmatched to any gene: 13. Germline loops: CDR1 MGHRA, CDR2 YSYEKL. In nucleotides, the CDR3 is TGCGCCAGCAGCCATATATACGCGGGGACTAGAGGCTACGAGCAGTACTTC. This encodes CASSHIYAGTRGYEQYF.

The chain is built from TRBV7-8 and TRBJ2-1; no firm D call. The V end lost 1 base, the J end lost 15 bases, and 10 bases lay between the germline ends. The CDR3 length is 11 residues. Germline CDR1 and CDR2: SGHVS and FQNEAQ. The CDR3 DNA follows: TGTGCCAGCAGCTTAGTTGAACGGTTGTTCTTC. It codes for CASSLVERLFF.

The chain is built from TRBV7-9 and TRBJ1-3; tentatively, D is TRBD1 (5 bases). This CDR3 has 13 amino acids. Trimming took off 1 base at V and 8 bases at J, with 9 bases between the two ends. Germline assignment: CDR1 SEHNR and CDR2 FQNEAQ (reference sequence). The DNA of the CDR3 is TGTGCCAGCAGCTTAGTTGGGGCTGACACCATATATTTT. Translating it yields CASSLVGADTIYF.

V is TRBV30 and J is TRBJ1-2; no firm D call. CDR1 is GTSNPN and CDR2 is SVGIG in the germline V gene (reference sequence). CDR3 size: 11 residues. Trimming removed 2 bases from V and 4 bases from J, with 5 bases in between. CDR3 sequence (DNA): TGTGCCTGGAGTAATTTCTATGGCTACACCTTC. Protein: CAWSNFYGYTF.

The chain joins TRBV30 to TRBJ2-7; 10 bases fit TRBD2. J lost 3 bases, V lost 2 bases, and 7 bases had no gene match. The CDR3 loop spans 15 amino acids. Germline V gene sequence: CDR1 GTSNPN, CDR2 SVGIG (reference sequence). CDR3 protein: CAWSTGLAVNYEQYF. DNA of the CDR3: TGTGCCTGGAGTACCGGACTAGCGGTGAACTACGAGCAGTACTTC.

This chain links TRBV6-6 with TRBJ2-7; TRBD1 aligns across 10 bases. Germline V lookup: CDR1 MNHNY, CDR2 SVGAGI (reference sequence). The J segment lost 4 bases and the V segment lost 6 bases, leaving 9 bases of the junction unmatched. This CDR3 region has 15 residues. The CDR3 coding sequence is TGTGCCAGCAGAACAACCGGGACAGGGGAATACGAGCAGTACTTC. Its translation: CASRTTGTGEYEQYF.

The chain employs TRBV19 and TRBJ2-3; the D call may be TRBD1 or TRBD2 (5 bases each). The V gene lost 0 bases and the J gene lost 4 bases, with 17 bases spanning the gap. There are 17 residues in the CDR3. CDR1 and CDR2 from the germline V gene are LNHDA and SQIVND (reference sequence). The CDR3 protein is CASSIDRGGKVPDTQYF. In nucleotides, the CDR3 is TGTGCCAGTAGTATAGATCGGGGCGGCAAGGTCCCAGATACGCAGTATTTT.

The chain carries TRBV18 and TRBJ2-7; either TRBD1 or TRBD2 may fit D (5 bases each). From germline, CDR1 is KGHSH and CDR2 LQKENI. This CDR3 has 16 residues. V was clipped by 2 bases and J by 1 base, with 15 bases between them. CDR3 residues: CASSPSPTRGSYEQYF. The CDR3 DNA is TGTGCCAGCTCACCATCACCAACGAGGGGATCCTACGAGCAGTACTTC.

The chain employs TRBV18 and TRBJ1-5; D gene uncertain. Trimming cost V 3 bases and J 3 bases, with 9 bases left between them. This CDR3 has 14 amino acids. Germline lookup yields CDR1 KGHSH and CDR2 LQKENI. The CDR3 DNA sequence: TGTGCCAGCTCACCCCTCCAGAACAATCAGCCCCAGCATTTT. This gives the protein CASSPLQNNQPQHF.

Regarding this clone: A far larger clone lies a single base away; this is likely a read error. V gene TRBV15 combines with J gene TRBJ2-7; TRBD1 matches 9 bases. Unmatched junction bases numbered 8, after V lost 0 bases and J lost 2 bases. The V gene's germline CDR1 is LNHNV and CDR2 YYDKDF (reference sequence). The CDR3 consists of 17 residues. CDR3 in amino acids: CATSRDPIGQGTYEQYF. The CDR3 DNA sequence: TGTGCCACCAGCAGAGATCCCATCGGACAGGGGACCTACGAGCAGTACTTC.

The V and J genes are TRBV2 and TRBJ2-1; D is uncertain. The CDR3 sequence is 13 residues long. CDR1 is SNHLY, CDR2 FYNNEI, per germline. The V gene lost 6 bases and the J gene lost 8 bases, with 14 bases spanning the gap. The CDR3 DNA reads TGTGCCAGCAGCCCTCTTTCTGGCGATGAGCAGTTCTTC. This translates into CASSPLSGDEQFF.

This rearrangement joins TRBV5-1 to TRBJ2-5; TRBD2 matches 10 bases. The CDR3 extends over 16 amino acids. Germline V gene sequence: CDR1 SGHRS, CDR2 YFSETQ. J lost 4 bases, V lost 4 bases, and 10 bases had no gene match. The chain's CDR3 is CASSPSSGSVGETQYF. In DNA form, the CDR3 reads TGCGCCAGCAGCCCCTCTAGCGGGAGCGTGGGAGAGACCCAGTACTTC.

This chain uses TRBV5-1 with TRBJ2-5; no firm D call. The J call is doubtful: the DNA matches TRBJ2-7 better. The V gene's germline CDR1 is SGHRS and CDR2 YFSETQ. CDR3 length equals 15 residues. CDR3 DNA: TGCGCCAGCAGCTTGGGGATCCAGGAATCCTACGAGCAGTACTTC. Amino acids: CASSLGIQESYEQYF.

This chain joins TRBV7-6 and TRBJ2-7, with 7 bases identical to TRBD1. CDR3 size: 14 residues. V dropped 1 base and J dropped 6; count of bases not matched to a gene: 6. Germline-derived CDR1 and CDR2 are SGHVS and FNYEAQ. The DNA of the CDR3 is TGTGCCAGCAGCTTAGTGGACAGGATCGGCGAGCAGTACTTC. Amino acid sequence: CASSLVDRIGEQYF.